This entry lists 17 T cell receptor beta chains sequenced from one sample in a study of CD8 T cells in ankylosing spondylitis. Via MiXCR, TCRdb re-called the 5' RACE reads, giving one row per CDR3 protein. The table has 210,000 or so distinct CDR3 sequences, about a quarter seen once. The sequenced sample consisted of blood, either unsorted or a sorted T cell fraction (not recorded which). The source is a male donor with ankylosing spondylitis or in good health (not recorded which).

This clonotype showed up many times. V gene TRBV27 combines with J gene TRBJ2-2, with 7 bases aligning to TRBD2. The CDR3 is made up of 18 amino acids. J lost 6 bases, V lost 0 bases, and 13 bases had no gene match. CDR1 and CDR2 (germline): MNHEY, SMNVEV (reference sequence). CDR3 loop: CASSLSPRVAGLAGELFF. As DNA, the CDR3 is TGTGCCAGCAGTTTATCGCCCAGGGTAGCGGGCTTGGCCGGGGAGCTGTTTTTT.

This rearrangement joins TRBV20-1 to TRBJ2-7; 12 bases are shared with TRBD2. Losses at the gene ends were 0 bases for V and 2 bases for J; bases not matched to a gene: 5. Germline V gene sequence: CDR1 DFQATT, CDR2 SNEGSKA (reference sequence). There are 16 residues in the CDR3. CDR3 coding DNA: TGCAGTGCTAGAGATCAGACTAGCGGGAGTACCTACGAGCAGTACTTC. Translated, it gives CSARDQTSGSTYEQYF.

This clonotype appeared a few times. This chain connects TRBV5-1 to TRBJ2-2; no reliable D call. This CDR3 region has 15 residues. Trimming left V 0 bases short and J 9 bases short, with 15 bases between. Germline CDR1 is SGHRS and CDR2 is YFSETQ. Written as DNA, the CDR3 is TGCGCCAGCAGCTTGGAAGGCCAGCATGGGAGGGAGCTGTTTTTT. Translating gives CASSLEGQHGRELFF.

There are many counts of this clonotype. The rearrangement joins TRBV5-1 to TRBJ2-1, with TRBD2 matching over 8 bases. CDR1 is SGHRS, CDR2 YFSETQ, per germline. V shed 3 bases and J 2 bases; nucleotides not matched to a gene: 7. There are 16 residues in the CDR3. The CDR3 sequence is CASSSTSGSTYNEQFF. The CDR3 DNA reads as TGCGCCAGCAGCTCGACAAGCGGGAGCACCTACAATGAGCAGTTCTTC.

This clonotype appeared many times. The CDR3 nucleotides read TGCAGCGTTGAAGGGACAGGGAACGAGCAGTACTTC. Translation: CSVEGTGNEQYF. The chain is built from TRBV29-1 and TRBJ2-7; TRBD1 matches at 8 bases. Germline CDR1 is SQVTM and CDR2 is ANQGSEA. The CDR3 has 12 residues. V shed 1 base and J 5 bases; nucleotides not matched to a gene: 1.

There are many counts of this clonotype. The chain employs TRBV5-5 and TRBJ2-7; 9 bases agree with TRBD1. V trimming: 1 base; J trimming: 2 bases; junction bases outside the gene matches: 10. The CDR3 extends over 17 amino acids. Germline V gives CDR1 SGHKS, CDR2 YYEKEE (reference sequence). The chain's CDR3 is CASSLKYVGTGTYEQYF. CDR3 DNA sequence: TGTGCCAGCAGCTTGAAATATGTCGGGACAGGGACCTACGAGCAGTACTTC.

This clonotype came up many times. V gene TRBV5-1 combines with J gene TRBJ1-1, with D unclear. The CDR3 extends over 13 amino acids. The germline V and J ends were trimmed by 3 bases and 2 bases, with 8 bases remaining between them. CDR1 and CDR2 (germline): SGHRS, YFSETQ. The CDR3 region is CASSYVHNTEAFF. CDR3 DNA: TGCGCCAGCAGCTATGTTCACAACACTGAAGCTTTCTTT.

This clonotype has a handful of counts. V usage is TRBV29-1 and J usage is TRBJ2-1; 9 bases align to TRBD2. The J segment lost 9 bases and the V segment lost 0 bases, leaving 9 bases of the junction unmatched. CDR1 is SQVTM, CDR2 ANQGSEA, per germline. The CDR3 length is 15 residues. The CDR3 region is CSVEDMLGGRGEQFF. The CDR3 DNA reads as TGCAGCGTTGAAGATATGTTGGGCGGGAGGGGTGAGCAGTTCTTC.

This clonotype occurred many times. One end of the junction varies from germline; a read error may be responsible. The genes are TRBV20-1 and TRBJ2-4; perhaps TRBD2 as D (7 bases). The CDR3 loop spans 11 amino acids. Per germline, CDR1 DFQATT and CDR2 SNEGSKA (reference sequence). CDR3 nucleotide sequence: TGCAGTGCAAGAGGGGGGGACATTCAGTACTTC. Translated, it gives CSARGGDIQYF.

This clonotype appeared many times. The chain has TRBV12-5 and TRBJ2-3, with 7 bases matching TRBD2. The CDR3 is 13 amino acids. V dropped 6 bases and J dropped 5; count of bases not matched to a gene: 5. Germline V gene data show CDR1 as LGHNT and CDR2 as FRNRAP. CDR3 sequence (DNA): TGTGCTAGTGGGGGCACTAGCGTAGATACGCAGTATTTT. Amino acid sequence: CASGGTSVDTQYF.

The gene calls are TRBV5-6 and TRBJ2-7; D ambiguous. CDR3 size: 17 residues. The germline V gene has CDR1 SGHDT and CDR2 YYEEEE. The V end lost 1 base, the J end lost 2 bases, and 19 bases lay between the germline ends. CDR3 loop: CASSLRKTKNEPYEQYF. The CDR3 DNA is TGTGCCAGCAGCTTGCGGAAGACCAAAAATGAGCCCTACGAGCAGTACTTC.

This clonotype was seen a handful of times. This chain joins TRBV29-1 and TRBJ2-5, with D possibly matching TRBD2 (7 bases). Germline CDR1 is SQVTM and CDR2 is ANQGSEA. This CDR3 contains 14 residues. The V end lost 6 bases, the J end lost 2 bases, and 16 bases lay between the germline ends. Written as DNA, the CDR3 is TGCAGCGTCGGCCTCGGGGGGCGTCAAGAGACCCAGTACTTC. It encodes CSVGLGGRQETQYF.

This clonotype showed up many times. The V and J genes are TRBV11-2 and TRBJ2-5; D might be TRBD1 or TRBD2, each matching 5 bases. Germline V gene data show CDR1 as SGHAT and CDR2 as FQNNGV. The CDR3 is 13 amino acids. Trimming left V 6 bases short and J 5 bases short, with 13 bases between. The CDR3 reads CASSRGVTETQYF. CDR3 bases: TGTGCCAGCAGTCGAGGGGTGACTGAGACCCAGTACTTC.

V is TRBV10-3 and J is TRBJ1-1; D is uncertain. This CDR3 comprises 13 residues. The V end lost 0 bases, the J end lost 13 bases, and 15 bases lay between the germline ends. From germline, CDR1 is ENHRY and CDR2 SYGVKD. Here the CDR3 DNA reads TGTGCCATCAGTGAGTCCGACGAACTATGGGTTTTCTTT. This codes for CAISESDELWVFF.

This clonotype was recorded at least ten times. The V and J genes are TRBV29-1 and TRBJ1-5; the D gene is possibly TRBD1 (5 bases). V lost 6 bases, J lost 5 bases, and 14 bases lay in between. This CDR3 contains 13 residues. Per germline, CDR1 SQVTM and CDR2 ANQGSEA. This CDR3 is CSVVGTLDQPQHF. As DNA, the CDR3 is TGCAGCGTCGTCGGGACTTTGGATCAGCCCCAGCATTTT.

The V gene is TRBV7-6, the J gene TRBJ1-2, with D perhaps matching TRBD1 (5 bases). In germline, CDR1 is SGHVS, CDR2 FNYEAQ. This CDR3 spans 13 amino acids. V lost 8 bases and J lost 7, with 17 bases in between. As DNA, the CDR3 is TGTGCCAGCCCGGGGGGGGTTGCAGGTGGCTACACCTTC. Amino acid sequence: CASPGGVAGGYTF.

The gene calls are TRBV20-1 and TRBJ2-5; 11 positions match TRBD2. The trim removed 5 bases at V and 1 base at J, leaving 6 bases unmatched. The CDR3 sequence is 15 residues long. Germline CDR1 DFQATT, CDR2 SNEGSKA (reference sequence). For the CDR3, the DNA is TGCAGTGCTTTCTCCGGGACTAGCGGCCAAGAGACCCAGTACTTC. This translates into CSAFSGTSGQETQYF.